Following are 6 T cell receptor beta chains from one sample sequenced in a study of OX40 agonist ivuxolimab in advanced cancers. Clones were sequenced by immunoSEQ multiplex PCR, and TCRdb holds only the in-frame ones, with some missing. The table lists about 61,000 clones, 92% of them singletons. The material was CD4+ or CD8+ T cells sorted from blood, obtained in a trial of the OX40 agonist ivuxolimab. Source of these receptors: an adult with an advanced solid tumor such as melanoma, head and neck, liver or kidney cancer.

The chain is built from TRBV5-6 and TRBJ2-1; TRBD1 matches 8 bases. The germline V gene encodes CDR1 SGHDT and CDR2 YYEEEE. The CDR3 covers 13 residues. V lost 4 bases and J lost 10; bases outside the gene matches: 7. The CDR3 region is CASSLTGGEEQFF. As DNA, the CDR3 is TGTGCCAGCAGCCTTACAGGGGGAGAAGAGCAGTTCTTC.

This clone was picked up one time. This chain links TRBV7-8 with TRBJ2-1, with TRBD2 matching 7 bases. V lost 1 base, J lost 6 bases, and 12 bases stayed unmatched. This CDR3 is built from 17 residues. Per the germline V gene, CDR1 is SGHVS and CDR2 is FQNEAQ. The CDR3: CASSLGQSGRLANEQFF. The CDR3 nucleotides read TGTGCCAGCAGCTTAGGCCAATCCGGGAGACTAGCCAATGAGCAGTTCTTC.

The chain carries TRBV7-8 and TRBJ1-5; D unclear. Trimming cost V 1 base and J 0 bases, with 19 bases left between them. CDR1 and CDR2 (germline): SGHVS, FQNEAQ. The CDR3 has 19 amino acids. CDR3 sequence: CASSLEGWEVGYSNQPQHF. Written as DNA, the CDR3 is TGTGCCAGCAGCTTAGAGGGTTGGGAGGTCGGGTATAGCAATCAGCCCCAGCATTTT.

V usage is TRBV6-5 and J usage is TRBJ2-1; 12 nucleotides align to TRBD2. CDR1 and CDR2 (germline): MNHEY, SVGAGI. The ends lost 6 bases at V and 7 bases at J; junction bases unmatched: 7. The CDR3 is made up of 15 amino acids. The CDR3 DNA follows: TGTGCCAGCAGAAGACTAGCGGGAGTCGGTAATGAGCAGTTCTTC. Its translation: CASRRLAGVGNEQFF.

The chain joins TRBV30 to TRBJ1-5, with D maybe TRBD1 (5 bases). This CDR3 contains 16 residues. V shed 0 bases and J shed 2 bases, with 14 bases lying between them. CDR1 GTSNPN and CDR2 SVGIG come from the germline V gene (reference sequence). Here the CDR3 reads CAWSVRGARGNQPQHF. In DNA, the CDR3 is TGTGCCTGGAGTGTACGAGGGGCCCGGGGCAATCAGCCCCAGCATTTT.

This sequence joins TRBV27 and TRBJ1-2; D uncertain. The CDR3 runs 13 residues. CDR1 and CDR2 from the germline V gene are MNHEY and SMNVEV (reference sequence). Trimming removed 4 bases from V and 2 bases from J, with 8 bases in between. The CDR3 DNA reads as TGTGCCAGCAGTTGGGGTCTGAACTATGGCTACACCTTC. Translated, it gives CASSWGLNYGYTF.